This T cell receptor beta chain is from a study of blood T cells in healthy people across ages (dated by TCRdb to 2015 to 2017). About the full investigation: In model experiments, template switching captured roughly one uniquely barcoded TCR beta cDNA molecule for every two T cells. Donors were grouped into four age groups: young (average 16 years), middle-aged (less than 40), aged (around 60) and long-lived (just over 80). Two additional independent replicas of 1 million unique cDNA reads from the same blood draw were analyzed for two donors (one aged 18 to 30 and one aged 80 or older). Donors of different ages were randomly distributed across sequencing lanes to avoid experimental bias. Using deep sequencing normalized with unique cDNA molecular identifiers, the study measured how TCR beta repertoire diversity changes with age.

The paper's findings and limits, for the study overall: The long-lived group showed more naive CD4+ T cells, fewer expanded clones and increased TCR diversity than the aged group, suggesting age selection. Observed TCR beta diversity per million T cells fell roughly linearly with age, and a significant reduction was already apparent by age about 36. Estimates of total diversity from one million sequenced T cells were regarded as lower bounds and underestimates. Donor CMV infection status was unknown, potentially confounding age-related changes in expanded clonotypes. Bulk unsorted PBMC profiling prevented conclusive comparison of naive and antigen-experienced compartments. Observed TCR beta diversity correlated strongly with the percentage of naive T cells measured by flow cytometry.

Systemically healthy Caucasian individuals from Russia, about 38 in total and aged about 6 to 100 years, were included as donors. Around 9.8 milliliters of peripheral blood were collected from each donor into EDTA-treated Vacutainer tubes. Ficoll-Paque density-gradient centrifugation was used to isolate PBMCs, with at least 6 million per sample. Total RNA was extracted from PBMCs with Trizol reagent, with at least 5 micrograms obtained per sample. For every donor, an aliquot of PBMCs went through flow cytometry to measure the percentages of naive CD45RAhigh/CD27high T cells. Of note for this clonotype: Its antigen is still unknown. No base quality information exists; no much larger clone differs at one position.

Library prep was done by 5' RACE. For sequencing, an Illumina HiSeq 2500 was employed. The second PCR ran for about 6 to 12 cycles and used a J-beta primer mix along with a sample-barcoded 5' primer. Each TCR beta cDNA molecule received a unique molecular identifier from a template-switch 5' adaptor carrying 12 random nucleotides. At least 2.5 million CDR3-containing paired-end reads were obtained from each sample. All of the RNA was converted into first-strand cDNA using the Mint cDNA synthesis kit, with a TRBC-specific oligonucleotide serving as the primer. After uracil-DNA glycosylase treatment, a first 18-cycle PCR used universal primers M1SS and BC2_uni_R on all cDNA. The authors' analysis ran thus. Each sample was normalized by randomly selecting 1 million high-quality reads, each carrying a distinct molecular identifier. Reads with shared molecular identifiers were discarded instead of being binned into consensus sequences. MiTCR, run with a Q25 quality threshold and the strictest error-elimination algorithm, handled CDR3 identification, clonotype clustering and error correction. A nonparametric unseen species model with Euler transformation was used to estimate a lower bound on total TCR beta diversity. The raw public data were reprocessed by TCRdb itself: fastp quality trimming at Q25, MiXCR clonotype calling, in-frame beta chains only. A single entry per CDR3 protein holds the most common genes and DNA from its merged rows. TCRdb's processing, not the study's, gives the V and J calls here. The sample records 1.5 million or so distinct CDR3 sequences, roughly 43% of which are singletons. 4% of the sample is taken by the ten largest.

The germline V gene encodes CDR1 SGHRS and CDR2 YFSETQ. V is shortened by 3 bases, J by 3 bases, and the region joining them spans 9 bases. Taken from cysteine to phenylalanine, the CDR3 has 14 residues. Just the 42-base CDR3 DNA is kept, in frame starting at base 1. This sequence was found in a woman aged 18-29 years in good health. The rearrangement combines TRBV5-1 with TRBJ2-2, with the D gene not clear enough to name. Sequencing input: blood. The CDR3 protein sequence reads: CASSYPRDTGELFF. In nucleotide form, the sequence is TGCGCCAGCAGCTACCCAAGGGACACCGGGGAGCTGTTTTTT.